This TCR beta chain emerged from a study of Tregs in tolerant kidney transplant recipients. The protocol was immunoSEQ multiplex PCR, while the TCRdb copy is restricted to in-frame clones and leaves out a portion. Of approximately 90,000 clones detected, approximately 90% appear once; the ten largest clones hold over 4%. Germline values: CDR1 SQVTM, CDR2 ANQGSEA. CDR3 size: 18 residues. V was clipped by 0 bases and J by 0 bases; unmatched bases: 13. The clonotype originates from a human donor in good health. This sequence joins TRBV29-1 and TRBJ2-7, with 8 positions matching TRBD1. The sample taken for sequencing was CD8+ T cells from blood. The CDR3 sequence is CSVEDWGDTGGPSYEQYF. CDR3 DNA: TGCAGCGTTGAAGATTGGGGCGATACAGGGGGTCCCTCCTACGAGCAGTACTTC.